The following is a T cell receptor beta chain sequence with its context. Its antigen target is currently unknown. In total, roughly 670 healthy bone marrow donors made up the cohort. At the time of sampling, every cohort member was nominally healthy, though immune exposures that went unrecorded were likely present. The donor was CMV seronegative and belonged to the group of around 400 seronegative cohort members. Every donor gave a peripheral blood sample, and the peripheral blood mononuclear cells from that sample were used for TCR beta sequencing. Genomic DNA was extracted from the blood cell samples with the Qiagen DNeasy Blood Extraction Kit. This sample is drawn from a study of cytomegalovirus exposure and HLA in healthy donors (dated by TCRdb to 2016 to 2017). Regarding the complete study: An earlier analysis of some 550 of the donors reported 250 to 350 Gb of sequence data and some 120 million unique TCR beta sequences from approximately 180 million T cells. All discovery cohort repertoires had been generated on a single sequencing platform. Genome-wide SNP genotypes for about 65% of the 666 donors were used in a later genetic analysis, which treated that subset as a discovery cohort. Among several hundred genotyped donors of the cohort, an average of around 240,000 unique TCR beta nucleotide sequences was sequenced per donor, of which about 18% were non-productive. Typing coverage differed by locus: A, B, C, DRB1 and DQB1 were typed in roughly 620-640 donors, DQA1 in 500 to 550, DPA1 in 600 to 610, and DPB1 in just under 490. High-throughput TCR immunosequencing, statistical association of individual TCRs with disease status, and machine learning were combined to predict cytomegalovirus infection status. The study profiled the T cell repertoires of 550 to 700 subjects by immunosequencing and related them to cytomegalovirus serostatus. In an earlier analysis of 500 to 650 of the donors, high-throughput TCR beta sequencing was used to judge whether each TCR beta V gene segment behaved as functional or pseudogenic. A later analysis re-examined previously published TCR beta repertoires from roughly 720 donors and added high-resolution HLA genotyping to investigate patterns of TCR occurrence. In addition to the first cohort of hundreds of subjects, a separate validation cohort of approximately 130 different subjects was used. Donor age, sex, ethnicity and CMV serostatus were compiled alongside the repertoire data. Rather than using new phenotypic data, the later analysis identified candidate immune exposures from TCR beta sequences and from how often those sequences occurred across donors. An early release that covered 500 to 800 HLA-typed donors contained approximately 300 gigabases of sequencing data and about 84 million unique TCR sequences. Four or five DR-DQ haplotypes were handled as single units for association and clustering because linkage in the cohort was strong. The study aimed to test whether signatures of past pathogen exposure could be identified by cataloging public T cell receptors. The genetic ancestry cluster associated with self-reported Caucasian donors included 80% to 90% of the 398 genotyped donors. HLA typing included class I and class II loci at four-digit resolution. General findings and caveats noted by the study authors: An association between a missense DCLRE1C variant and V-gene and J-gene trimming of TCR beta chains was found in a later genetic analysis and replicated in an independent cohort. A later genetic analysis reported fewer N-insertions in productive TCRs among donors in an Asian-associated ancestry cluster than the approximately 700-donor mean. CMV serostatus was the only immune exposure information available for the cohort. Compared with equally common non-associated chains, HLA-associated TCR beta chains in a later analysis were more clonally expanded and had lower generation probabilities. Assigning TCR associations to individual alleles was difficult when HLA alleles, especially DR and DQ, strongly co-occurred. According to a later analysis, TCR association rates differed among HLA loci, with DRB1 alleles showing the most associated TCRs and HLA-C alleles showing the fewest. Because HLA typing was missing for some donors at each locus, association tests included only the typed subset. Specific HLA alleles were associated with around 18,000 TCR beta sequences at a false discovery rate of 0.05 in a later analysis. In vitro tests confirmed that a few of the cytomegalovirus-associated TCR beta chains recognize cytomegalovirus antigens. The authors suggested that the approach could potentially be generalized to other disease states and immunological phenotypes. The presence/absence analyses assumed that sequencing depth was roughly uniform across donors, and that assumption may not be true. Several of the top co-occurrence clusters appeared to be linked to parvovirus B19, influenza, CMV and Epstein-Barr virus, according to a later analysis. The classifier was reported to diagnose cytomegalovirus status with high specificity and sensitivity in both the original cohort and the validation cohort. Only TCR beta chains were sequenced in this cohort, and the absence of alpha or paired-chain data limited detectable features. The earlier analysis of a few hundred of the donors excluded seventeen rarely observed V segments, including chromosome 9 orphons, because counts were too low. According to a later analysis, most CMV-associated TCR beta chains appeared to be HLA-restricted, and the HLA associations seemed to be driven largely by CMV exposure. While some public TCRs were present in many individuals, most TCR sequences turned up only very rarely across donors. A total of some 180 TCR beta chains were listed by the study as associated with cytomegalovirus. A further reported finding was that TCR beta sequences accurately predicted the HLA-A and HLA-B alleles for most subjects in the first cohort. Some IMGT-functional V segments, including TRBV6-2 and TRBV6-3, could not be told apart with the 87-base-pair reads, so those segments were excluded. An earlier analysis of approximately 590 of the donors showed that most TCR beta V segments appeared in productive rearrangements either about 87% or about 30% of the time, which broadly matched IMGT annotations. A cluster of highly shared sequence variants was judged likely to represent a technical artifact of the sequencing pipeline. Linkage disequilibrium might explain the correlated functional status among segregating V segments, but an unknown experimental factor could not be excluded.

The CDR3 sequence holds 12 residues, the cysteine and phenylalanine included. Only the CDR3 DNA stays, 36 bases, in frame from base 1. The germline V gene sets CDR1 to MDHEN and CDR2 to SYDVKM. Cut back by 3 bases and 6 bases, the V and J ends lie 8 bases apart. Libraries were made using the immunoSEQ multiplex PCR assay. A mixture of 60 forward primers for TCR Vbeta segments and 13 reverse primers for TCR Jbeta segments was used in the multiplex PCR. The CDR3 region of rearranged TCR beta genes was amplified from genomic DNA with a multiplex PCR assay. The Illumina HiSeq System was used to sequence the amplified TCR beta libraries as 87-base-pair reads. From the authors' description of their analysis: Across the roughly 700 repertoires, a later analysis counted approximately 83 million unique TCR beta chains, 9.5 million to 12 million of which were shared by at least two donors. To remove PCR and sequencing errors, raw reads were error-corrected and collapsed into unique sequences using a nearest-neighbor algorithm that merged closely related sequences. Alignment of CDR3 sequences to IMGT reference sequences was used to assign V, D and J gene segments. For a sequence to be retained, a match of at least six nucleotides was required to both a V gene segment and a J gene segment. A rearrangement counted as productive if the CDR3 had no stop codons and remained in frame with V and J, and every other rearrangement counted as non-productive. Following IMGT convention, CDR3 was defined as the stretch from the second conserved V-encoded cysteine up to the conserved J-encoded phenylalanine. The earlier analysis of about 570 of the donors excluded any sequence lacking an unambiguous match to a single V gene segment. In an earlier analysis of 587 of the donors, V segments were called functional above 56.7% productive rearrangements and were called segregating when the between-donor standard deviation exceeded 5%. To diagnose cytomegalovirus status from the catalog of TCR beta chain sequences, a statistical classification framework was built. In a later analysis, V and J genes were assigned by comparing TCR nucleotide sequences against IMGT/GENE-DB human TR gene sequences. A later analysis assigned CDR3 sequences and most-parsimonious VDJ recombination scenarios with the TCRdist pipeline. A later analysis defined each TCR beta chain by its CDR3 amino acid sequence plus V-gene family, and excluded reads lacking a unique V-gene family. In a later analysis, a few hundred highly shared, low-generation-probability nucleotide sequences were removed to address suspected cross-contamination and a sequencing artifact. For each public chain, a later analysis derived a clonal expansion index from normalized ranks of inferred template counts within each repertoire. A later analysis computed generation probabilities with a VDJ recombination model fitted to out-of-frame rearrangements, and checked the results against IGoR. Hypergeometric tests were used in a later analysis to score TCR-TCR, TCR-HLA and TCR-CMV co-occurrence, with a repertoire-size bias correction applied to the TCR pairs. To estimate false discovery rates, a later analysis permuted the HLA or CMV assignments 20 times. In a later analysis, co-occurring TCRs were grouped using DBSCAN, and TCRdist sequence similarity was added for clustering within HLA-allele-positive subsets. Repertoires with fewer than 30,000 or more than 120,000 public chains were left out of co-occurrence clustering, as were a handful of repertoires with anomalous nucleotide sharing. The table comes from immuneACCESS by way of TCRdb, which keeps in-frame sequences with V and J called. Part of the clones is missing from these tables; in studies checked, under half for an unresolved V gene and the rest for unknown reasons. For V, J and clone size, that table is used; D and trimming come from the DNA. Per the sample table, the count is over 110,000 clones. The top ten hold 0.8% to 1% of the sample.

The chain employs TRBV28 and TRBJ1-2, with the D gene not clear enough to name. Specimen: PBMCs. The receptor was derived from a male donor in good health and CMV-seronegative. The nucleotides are TGTGCCAGCAGTTTTAGCGGGAATGGCTACACCTTC. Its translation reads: CASSFSGNGYTF.